A single sample is the source of the 5 T cell receptor beta chains below, sequenced in a study of T cell responses to AZD1222 COVID-19 vaccine. The repertoire was sequenced with immunoSEQ multiplex PCR; TCRdb's copy has only in-frame clones and lacks some. The sample holds about 270,000 clones; 85% to 95% are singletons and the top ten take 0.55%. This specimen consisted of peripheral blood, obtained 28 days after the second AZD1222 dose. The source is an adult who received the AZD1222 COVID-19 vaccine.

In this sample, this clone turned up once. The chain links TRBV12-3 or TRBV12-4 to TRBJ1-2, with D perhaps TRBD1 (5 bases). The CDR3 extends over 13 amino acids. The ends were cut back, 4 bases at V and 7 bases at J, with 13 bases in the middle. CDR3 nucleotides: TGTGCCAGCAGTTCCTGGGGGGTTGGTGGCTACACCTTC. Protein product: CASSSWGVGGYTF.

The chain links TRBV19 to TRBJ2-5, with TRBD2 matching over 7 bases. CDR3 length equals 12 residues. J lost 7 bases, V lost 4 bases, and 3 bases had no gene match. In germline, CDR1 is LNHDA, CDR2 SQIVND (reference sequence). CDR3 nucleotide sequence: TGTGCCAGTAGTAGCACGGGAGGGACCCAGTACTTC. Its translation: CASSSTGGTQYF.

The chain links TRBV28 to TRBJ2-7; D is unresolved. Trimming shortened V by 4 bases and J by 4 bases, and 17 bases separated the two germline ends. This CDR3 comprises 15 residues. The germline gives CDR1 MDHEN, CDR2 SYDVKM. The CDR3 sequence: CASSSPSVGGYEQYF. For the CDR3, the DNA is TGTGCCAGCAGTTCCCCCTCCGTAGGTGGTTACGAGCAGTACTTC.

Regarding this clone: Other DNA sequences in the same sample also yield this CDR3. The CDR3 DNA sequence: TGTGCCAGCAGTTTATCGTACTCTGGAAACACCATATATTTT. Residues: CASSLSYSGNTIYF. The chain employs TRBV27 and TRBJ1-3; D ambiguous. In germline, CDR1 is MNHEY, CDR2 SMNVEV (reference sequence). V lost 0 bases and J lost 0, with 3 bases in between. The CDR3 totals 14 residues.

The chain recombines TRBV2 with TRBJ2-1; D unclear. Germline V gives CDR1 SNHLY, CDR2 FYNNEI. The CDR3 length is 11 residues. The V and J ends lost 6 bases and 12 bases respectively, with 12 bases between them. The CDR3, as DNA: TGTGCCAGCAGCCTTTCATTAGGGCAGTTCTTC. This translates into CASSLSLGQFF.